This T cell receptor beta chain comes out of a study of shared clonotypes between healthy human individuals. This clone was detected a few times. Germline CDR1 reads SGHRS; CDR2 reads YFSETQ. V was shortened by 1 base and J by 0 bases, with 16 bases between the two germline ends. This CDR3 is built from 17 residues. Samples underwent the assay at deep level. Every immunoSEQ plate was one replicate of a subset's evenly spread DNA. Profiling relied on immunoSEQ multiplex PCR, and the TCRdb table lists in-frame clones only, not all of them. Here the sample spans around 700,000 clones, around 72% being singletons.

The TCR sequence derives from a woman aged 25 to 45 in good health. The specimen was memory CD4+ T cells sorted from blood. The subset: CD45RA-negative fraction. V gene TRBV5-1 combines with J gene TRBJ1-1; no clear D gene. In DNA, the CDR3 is TGCGCCAGCAGCTTGACAGCCCGAGTACATCTGAACACTGAAGCTTTCTTT. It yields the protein CASSLTARVHLNTEAFF.